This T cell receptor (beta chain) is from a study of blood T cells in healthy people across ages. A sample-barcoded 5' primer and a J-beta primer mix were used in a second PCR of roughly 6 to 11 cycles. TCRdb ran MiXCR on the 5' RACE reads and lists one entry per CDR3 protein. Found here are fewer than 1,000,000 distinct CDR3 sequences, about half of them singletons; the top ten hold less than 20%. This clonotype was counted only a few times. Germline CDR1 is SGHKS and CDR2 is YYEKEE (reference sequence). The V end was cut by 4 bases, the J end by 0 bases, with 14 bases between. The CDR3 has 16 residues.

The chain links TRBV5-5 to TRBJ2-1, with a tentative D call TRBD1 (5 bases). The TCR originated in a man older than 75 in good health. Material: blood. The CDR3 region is CASSRDRRSSYNEQFF. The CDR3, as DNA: TGTGCCAGCAGCCGAGACAGACGAAGCTCCTACAATGAGCAGTTCTTC.